These T cell receptor beta chains were read from a single sample in a study of prognosis after radiotherapy for stage I lung cancer. TCRdb reanalysed the multiplex PCR reads using MiXCR and keeps one entry per CDR3 protein. The sample lists fewer than 25,000 distinct CDR3 sequences, around 40% occurring once. The starting material was PBMCs, obtained before or after stereotactic body radiation therapy (not recorded which). The receptors stem from a donor older than 45 with non-small cell lung cancer. Each CDR3 is given with its conserved first and last residue. The order of the fields is CDR3 protein, CDR3 DNA, clone size, D gene, J gene, V gene. A D gene is named only where the DNA matches it firmly. Clone size is not always given. Where it is, it says once, few, many or a class for expanded clones.

cdr3_aa: CASSSWTSGGVTDTQYF
cdr3_nt: TGTGCCAGCAGCTCTTGGACTAGCGGAGGGGTCACAGATACGCAGTATTTT
clone_size: many
d_call: TRBD2
j_call: TRBJ2-3
v_call: TRBV9

cdr3_aa: CASSPGLSTLADTQYF
cdr3_nt: TGTGCCAGCAGCCCTGGCCTTTCAACGTTGGCAGATACGCAGTATTTT
clone_size: many
d_call: .
j_call: TRBJ2-3
v_call: TRBV6-2/TRBV6-3

cdr3_aa: CASSSRSGTGILAKNIQYF
cdr3_nt: TGTGCCAGCAGCTCGCGATCCGGGACAGGGATCCTAGCCAAAAACATTCAGTACTTC
clone_size: many
d_call: TRBD1
j_call: TRBJ2-4
v_call: TRBV7-2

cdr3_aa: CASSRGGRLETQYF
cdr3_nt: TGTGCCAGCAGTCGAGGGGGACGGCTAGAGACCCAGTACTTC
clone_size: many
d_call: .
j_call: TRBJ2-5
v_call: TRBV28

cdr3_aa: CASSLDRASTYEQYF
cdr3_nt: TGTGCCAGCAGCTTAGATCGGGCCAGTACCTACGAGCAGTACTTC
clone_size: many
d_call: .
j_call: TRBJ2-7
v_call: TRBV7-2

cdr3_aa: CASSLDAGREYFF
cdr3_nt: TGTGCCAGCAGCTTAGACGCGGGCCGTGAGTACTTCTTC
clone_size: .
d_call: .
j_call: TRBJ2-1
v_call: TRBV11-3

cdr3_aa: CSARGRGTEAFF
cdr3_nt: TGCAGTGCTAGGGGCAGGGGAACTGAAGCTTTCTTT
clone_size: many
d_call: .
j_call: TRBJ1-1
v_call: TRBV20-1

cdr3_aa: CASSLRGPNSPLHF
cdr3_nt: TGCGCCAGCAGCTTGCGGGGGCCTAATTCACCCCTCCACTTT
clone_size: .
d_call: .
j_call: TRBJ1-6
v_call: TRBV5-1

cdr3_aa: CASSLGLRGGYTF
cdr3_nt: TGTGCCAGCAGCCTCGGGCTTCGGGGTGGCTACACCTTC
clone_size: many
d_call: .
j_call: TRBJ1-2
v_call: TRBV9

cdr3_aa: CASSEASGYTF
cdr3_nt: TGTGCCAGCAGTGAAGCATCGGGCTACACCTTC
clone_size: .
d_call: .
j_call: TRBJ1-2
v_call: TRBV6-1

cdr3_aa: CASSHGRENEAFF
cdr3_nt: TGTGCCAGCTCACACGGACGGGAGAATGAAGCTTTCTTT
clone_size: many
d_call: .
j_call: TRBJ1-1
v_call: TRBV18

cdr3_aa: CASTKLFSTDTQYF
cdr3_nt: TGTGCCAGCACCAAATTATTCAGCACAGATACGCAGTATTTT
clone_size: few
d_call: .
j_call: TRBJ2-3
v_call: TRBV27

cdr3_aa: CASITPRFSTDTQYF
cdr3_nt: TGTGCCAGCATCACCCCGAGGTTTAGCACAGATACGCAGTATTTT
clone_size: .
d_call: .
j_call: TRBJ2-3
v_call: TRBV6-2/TRBV6-3

cdr3_aa: CASSPPGGPRNEKLFF
cdr3_nt: TGTGCCAGCTCACCACCGGGAGGGCCGAGAAATGAAAAACTGTTTTTT
clone_size: many
d_call: .
j_call: TRBJ1-4
v_call: TRBV18

cdr3_aa: CASSLGPPETQYF
cdr3_nt: TGTGCCAGCAGCTTAGGCCCCCCAGAGACCCAGTACTTC
clone_size: many
d_call: .
j_call: TRBJ2-5
v_call: TRBV7-6

cdr3_aa: CASSLTPDRGLGEQYF
cdr3_nt: TGTGCCAGCAGTCTCACCCCCGACAGGGGGCTAGGCGAGCAGTACTTC
clone_size: .
d_call: TRBD1
j_call: TRBJ2-7
v_call: TRBV27

cdr3_aa: CASSLEGRGNTIYF
cdr3_nt: TGCGCCAGCAGCTTGGAGGGCAGGGGAAACACCATATATTTT
clone_size: .
d_call: .
j_call: TRBJ1-3
v_call: TRBV5-1

cdr3_aa: CASTRTGGNQPQHF
cdr3_nt: TGTGCCAGCACTAGGACGGGCGGGAATCAGCCCCAGCATTTT
clone_size: .
d_call: .
j_call: TRBJ1-5
v_call: TRBV12-3/TRBV12-4

cdr3_aa: CASKTGPLEQYF
cdr3_nt: TGTGCCAGCAAAACAGGACCCCTCGAGCAGTACTTC
clone_size: few
d_call: .
j_call: TRBJ2-7
v_call: TRBV28

cdr3_aa: CASSEGGLYEQYF
cdr3_nt: TGTGCCAGCAGTGAAGGCGGGCTCTACGAGCAGTACTTC
clone_size: medium-sized
d_call: .
j_call: TRBJ2-7
v_call: TRBV6-1

cdr3_aa: CASSLVGTGELFF
cdr3_nt: TGCGCCAGCAGCTTGGTGGGTACCGGGGAGCTGTTTTTT
clone_size: many
d_call: .
j_call: TRBJ2-2
v_call: TRBV5-1

cdr3_aa: CPSSTGAVISYEQYF
cdr3_nt: TGTCCCAGCAGTACGGGGGCCGTAATCTCCTACGAGCAGTACTTC
clone_size: once
d_call: .
j_call: TRBJ2-7
v_call: TRBV27

cdr3_aa: CASSEWMGGRAGDTQYF
cdr3_nt: TGTGCCAGCAGTGAGTGGATGGGCGGGAGGGCCGGGGATACGCAGTATTTT
clone_size: .
d_call: TRBD2
j_call: TRBJ2-3
v_call: TRBV6-1

cdr3_aa: CASSLFPGVGYEQYF
cdr3_nt: TGTGCCAGCAGCTTATTTCCGGGGGTGGGGTACGAGCAGTACTTC
clone_size: .
d_call: .
j_call: TRBJ2-7
v_call: TRBV7-3

cdr3_aa: CASSNHRATDQPQHF
cdr3_nt: TGTGCCAGCAGCAATCACAGGGCTACAGATCAGCCCCAGCATTTT
clone_size: .
d_call: .
j_call: TRBJ1-5
v_call: TRBV12-3/TRBV12-4

cdr3_aa: CASSLPRPGQVLQPQHF
cdr3_nt: TGTGCCAGCAGCCTCCCACGCCCGGGACAGGTTCTACAGCCCCAGCATTTT
clone_size: .
d_call: TRBD1
j_call: TRBJ1-5
v_call: TRBV7-9

cdr3_aa: CASKREREIKETQYF
cdr3_nt: TGTGCCAGCAAACGGGAGCGGGAGATAAAAGAGACCCAGTACTTC
clone_size: many
d_call: TRBD2
j_call: TRBJ2-5
v_call: TRBV2

cdr3_aa: CATGWRGMNYGYTF
cdr3_nt: TGTGCCACCGGCTGGCGGGGGATGAACTATGGCTACACCTTC
clone_size: .
d_call: .
j_call: TRBJ1-2
v_call: TRBV24-1

cdr3_aa: CASILDRVYNEQFF
cdr3_nt: TGTGCCAGCATCTTAGATCGTGTTTACAATGAGCAGTTCTTC
clone_size: .
d_call: .
j_call: TRBJ2-1
v_call: TRBV7-6

cdr3_aa: CASSLVPGQGGGNEQFF
cdr3_nt: TGCGCCAGCAGCTTGGTACCGGGACAGGGGGGGGGGAATGAGCAGTTCTTC
clone_size: many
d_call: TRBD1
j_call: TRBJ2-1
v_call: TRBV5-1

cdr3_aa: CASSPYSNTGELFF
cdr3_nt: TGTGCCAGCAGTCCGTACTCGAACACCGGGGAGCTGTTTTTT
clone_size: .
d_call: .
j_call: TRBJ2-2
v_call: TRBV27

cdr3_aa: CASISLGGNQPQHF
cdr3_nt: TGTGCCAGCATCTCTTTGGGTGGCAATCAGCCCCAGCATTTT
clone_size: few
d_call: .
j_call: TRBJ1-5
v_call: TRBV6-1

cdr3_aa: CSSSECVLAGVPYDQYF
cdr3_nt: TGTTCCAGCAGTGAATGCGTACTAGCGGGAGTTCCCTACGATCAGTACTTC
clone_size: .
d_call: TRBD2
j_call: TRBJ2-7
v_call: TRBV6-1

cdr3_aa: CASSPFGTEQHF
cdr3_nt: TGTGCCAGCAGTCCGTTCGGGACAGAGCAGCATTTT
clone_size: medium-sized
d_call: TRBD1
j_call: TRBJ1-5
v_call: TRBV6-2/TRBV6-3

cdr3_aa: CASSSFGGNTIYF
cdr3_nt: TGTGCCAGCAGCTCCTTTGGTGGAAACACCATATATTTT
clone_size: few
d_call: .
j_call: TRBJ1-3
v_call: TRBV11-2

cdr3_aa: CSDQPPENSDEQYF
cdr3_nt: TGCAGTGATCAGCCCCCGGAGAACTCAGACGAGCAGTACTTC
clone_size: .
d_call: .
j_call: TRBJ2-7
v_call: TRBV20-1

cdr3_aa: CASSSAGGAKNIQYF
cdr3_nt: TGTGCCAGCAGCTCCGCGGGGGGGGCCAAAAACATTCAGTACTTC
clone_size: many
d_call: TRBD2
j_call: TRBJ2-4
v_call: TRBV11-2

cdr3_aa: CASRLGTSGGSQRTDTQYF
cdr3_nt: TGTGCCAGCAGACTAGGGACTAGCGGGGGGTCCCAGAGGACAGATACGCAGTATTTT
clone_size: .
d_call: TRBD2
j_call: TRBJ2-3
v_call: TRBV6-2/TRBV6-3

cdr3_aa: CASNYLTGGTNEQFF
cdr3_nt: TGTGCCAGCAACTATTTGACAGGGGGGACCAATGAGCAGTTCTTC
clone_size: many
d_call: TRBD1
j_call: TRBJ2-1
v_call: TRBV12-3/TRBV12-4

cdr3_aa: CAISARDRGSYNEQFF
cdr3_nt: TGTGCCATCAGTGCCCGGGACAGGGGCTCCTACAATGAGCAGTTCTTC
clone_size: .
d_call: TRBD1
j_call: TRBJ2-1
v_call: TRBV10-3

cdr3_aa: CASSFRQGYQPQHF
cdr3_nt: TGTGCCAGCAGTTTTCGGCAGGGGTATCAGCCCCAGCATTTT
clone_size: medium-sized
d_call: .
j_call: TRBJ1-5
v_call: TRBV27

cdr3_aa: CASRRYVKNTGELFF
cdr3_nt: TGTGCCAGCAGACGCTATGTAAAGAACACCGGGGAGCTGTTTTTT
clone_size: .
d_call: .
j_call: TRBJ2-2
v_call: TRBV28